The present TCR beta chain was sequenced within a study of cytomegalovirus exposure and HLA in healthy donors. Across the whole study: For the roughly 400 genotyped donors, 75% to 90% fell within the Caucasian-associated ancestry cluster.

General study points: Reportedly, TCR beta sequences accurately predicted HLA-A and HLA-B alleles in most subjects.

For this clone: As yet, its antigen is unknown.

Vbeta (60) and Jbeta (13) primers were used in the PCR. The table came from immunoSEQ multiplex PCR; TCRdb's copy has only in-frame clones and leaves some out. The sample carries approximately 150,000 clones, 60% to 85% recorded once. V dropped 4 bases and J dropped 3 bases, with 16 bases sitting between them. There are 15 residues in the CDR3. The germline V gene encodes CDR1 PRHDT and CDR2 FYEKMQ (reference sequence). The receptor comes from a woman under 30 in good health and CMV-seronegative. The sample comprised PBMCs. This chain connects TRBV13 to TRBJ2-7, with D hard to call. Here the CDR3 DNA reads TGTGCCAGCAGCTCTCCGAGGTCCCCAGACTACGAGCAGTACTTC. It is translated as CASSSPRSPDYEQYF.